This T cell receptor beta chain is drawn from a study of graft-versus-host responses after intestinal transplantation. On this clone itself: Its specificity is unknown. This CDR3 is also generated by other DNA sequences in the sample.

Libraries were prepared by immunoSEQ multiplex PCR; TCRdb keeps only in-frame clonotypes and omits some of them. The sample contains around 110,000 clones, around nine tenths of which appear only once. The ends were cut back, 6 bases at V and 5 bases at J, with 11 bases in the middle. This CDR3 comprises 13 residues. In germline, CDR1 is MNHEY, CDR2 SVGAGI. V gene TRBV6-5 combines with J gene TRBJ2-1, with D maybe TRBD2 (5 bases). The specimen was unstimulated CD4+ T cells sorted from spleen or lymph node cells, collected before transplant. This TCR derives from a human donor who was the organ donor for an intestinal transplant. CDR3 bases: TGTGCCAGCAGCCCGAGGGTTAACAATGAGCAGTTCTTC. This codes for CASSPRVNNEQFF.